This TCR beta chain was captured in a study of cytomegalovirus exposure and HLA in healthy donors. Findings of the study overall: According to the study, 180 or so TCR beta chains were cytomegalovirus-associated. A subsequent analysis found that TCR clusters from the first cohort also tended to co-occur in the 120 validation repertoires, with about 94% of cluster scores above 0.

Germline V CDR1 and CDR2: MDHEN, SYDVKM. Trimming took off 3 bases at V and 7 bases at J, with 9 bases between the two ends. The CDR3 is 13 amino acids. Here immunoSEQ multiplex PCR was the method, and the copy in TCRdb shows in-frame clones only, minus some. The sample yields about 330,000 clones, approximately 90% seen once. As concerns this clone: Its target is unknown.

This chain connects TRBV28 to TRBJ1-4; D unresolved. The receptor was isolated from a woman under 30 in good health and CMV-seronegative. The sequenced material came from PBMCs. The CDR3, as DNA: TGTGCCAGCAGTTTTCAAACGAGTGAAAAACTGTTTTTT. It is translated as CASSFQTSEKLFF.